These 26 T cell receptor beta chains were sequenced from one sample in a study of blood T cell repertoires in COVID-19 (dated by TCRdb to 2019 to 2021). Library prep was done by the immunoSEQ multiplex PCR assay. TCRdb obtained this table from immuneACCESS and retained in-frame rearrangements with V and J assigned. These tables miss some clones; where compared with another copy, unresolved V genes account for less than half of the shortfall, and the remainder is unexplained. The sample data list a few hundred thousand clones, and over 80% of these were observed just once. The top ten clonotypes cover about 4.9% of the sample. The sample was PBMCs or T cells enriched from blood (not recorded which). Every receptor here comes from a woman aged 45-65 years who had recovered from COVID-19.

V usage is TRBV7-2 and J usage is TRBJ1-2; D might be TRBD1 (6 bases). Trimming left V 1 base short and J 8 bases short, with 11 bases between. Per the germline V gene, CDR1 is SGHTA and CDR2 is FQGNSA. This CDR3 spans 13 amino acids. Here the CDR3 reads CASSLGRGRGYTF. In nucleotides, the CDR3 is TGTGCCAGCAGCTTAGGCAGGGGAAGGGGCTACACCTTC. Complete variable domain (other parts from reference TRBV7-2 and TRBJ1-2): GAGVSQSPSNKVTEKGKDVELRCDPISGHTALYWYRQSLGQGLEFLIYFQGNSAPDKSGLPSDRFSAERTGGSVSTLTIQRTQQEDSAVYLCASSLGRGRGYTFGSGTRLTVV.

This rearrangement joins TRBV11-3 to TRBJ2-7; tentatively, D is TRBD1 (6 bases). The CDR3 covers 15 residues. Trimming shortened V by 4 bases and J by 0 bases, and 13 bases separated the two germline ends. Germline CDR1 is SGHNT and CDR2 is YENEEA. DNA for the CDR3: TGTGCCAGCAGCTCCCCGGGACACATCTCCTACGAGCAGTACTTC. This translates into CASSSPGHISYEQYF. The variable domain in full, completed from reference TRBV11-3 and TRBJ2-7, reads EAGVVQSPRYKIIEKKQPVAFWCNPISGHNTLYWYLQNLGQGPELLIRYENEEAVDDSQLPKDRFSAERLKGVDSTLKIQPAELGDSAVYLCASSSPGHISYEQYFGPGTRLTVT.

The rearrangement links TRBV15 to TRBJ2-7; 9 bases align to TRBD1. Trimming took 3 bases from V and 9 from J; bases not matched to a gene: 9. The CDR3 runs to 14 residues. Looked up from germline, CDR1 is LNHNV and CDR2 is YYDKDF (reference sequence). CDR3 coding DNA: TGTGCCACCAGCAGGGAGACAGGGGGTACCGGGCAGTACTTC. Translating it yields CATSRETGGTGQYF.

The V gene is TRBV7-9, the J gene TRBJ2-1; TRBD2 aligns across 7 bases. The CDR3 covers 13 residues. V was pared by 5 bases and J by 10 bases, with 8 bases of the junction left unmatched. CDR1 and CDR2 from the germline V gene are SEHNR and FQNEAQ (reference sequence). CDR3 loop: CASSLRLAGEQFF. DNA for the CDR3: TGTGCCAGCAGCCTTCGACTAGCAGGGGAGCAGTTCTTC.

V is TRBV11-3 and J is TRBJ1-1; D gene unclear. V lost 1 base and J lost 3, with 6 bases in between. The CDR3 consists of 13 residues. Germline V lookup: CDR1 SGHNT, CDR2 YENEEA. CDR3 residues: CASSLARDTEAFF. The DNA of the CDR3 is TGTGCCAGCAGCTTAGCTCGGGACACTGAAGCTTTCTTT. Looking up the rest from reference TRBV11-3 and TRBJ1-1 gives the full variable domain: EAGVVQSPRYKIIEKKQPVAFWCNPISGHNTLYWYLQNLGQGPELLIRYENEEAVDDSQLPKDRFSAERLKGVDSTLKIQPAELGDSAVYLCASSLARDTEAFFGQGTRLTVV.

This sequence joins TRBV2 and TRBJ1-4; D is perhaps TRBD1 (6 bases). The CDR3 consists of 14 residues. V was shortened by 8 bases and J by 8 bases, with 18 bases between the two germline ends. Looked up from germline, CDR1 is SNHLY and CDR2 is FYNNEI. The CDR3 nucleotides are TGTGCCAGCCTTACCGGGACAATGGGAGAAAAACTGTTTTTT. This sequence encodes CASLTGTMGEKLFF.

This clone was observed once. CDR3: CASSPVIGGRSTDTQYF. In DNA form, the CDR3 reads TGTGCCAGCTCACCCGTGATTGGCGGGAGAAGCACAGATACGCAGTATTTT. The chain joins TRBV18 to TRBJ2-3, with 7 bases that match TRBD2. Germline assignment: CDR1 KGHSH and CDR2 LQKENI. The CDR3 extends over 17 amino acids. Unmatched junction bases numbered 9, after V lost 3 bases and J lost 0 bases.

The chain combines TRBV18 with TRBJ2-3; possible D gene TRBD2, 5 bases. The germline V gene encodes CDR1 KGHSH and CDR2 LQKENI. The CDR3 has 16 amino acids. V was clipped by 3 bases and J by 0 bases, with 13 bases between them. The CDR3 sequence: CASSPPPGVSTDTQYF. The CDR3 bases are TGTGCCAGCTCACCTCCACCCGGGGTAAGCACAGATACGCAGTATTTT.

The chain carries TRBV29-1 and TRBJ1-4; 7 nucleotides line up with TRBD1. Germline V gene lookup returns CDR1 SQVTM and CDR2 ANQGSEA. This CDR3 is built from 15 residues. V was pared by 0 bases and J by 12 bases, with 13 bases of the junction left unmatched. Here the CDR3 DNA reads TGCAGCGTTGAAGACGGGGACAGAGCCTTTGGGGAACTGTTTTTT. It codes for CSVEDGDRAFGELFF. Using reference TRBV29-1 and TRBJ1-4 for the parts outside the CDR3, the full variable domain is SAVISQKPSRDICQRGTSLTIQCQVDSQVTMMFWYRQQPGQSLTLIATANQGSEATYESGFVIDKFPISRPNLTFSTLTVSNMSPEDSSIYLCSVEDGDRAFGELFFGSGTQLSVL.

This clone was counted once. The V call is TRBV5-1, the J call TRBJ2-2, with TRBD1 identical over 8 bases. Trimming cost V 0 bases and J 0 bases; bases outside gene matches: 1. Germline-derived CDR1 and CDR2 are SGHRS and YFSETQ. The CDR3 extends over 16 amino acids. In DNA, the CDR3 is TGCGCCAGCAGCTTGGGGGACAGGACGAACACCGGGGAGCTGTTTTTT. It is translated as CASSLGDRTNTGELFF.

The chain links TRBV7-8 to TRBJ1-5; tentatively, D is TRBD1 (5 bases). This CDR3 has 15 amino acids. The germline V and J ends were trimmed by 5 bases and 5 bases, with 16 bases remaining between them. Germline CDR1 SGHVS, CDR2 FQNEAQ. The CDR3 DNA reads TGTGCCAGCAGCGGGAAGCGGGGCAGTGATCAGCCCCAGCATTTT. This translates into CASSGKRGSDQPQHF.

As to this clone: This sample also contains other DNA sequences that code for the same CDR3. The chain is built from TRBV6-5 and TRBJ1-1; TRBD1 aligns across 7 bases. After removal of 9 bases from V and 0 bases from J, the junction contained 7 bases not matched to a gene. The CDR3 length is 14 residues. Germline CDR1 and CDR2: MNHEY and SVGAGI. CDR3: CASRQGTLNTEAFF. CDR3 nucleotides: TGTGCCAGTAGACAGGGTACCCTGAACACTGAAGCTTTCTTT.

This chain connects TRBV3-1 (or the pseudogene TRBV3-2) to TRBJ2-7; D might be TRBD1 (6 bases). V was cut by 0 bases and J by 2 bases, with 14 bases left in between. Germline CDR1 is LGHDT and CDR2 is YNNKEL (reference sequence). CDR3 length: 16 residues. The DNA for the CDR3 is TGTGCCAGCAGCCAAGATAATCTACAGGGAGCCTACGAGCAGTACTTC. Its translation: CASSQDNLQGAYEQYF.

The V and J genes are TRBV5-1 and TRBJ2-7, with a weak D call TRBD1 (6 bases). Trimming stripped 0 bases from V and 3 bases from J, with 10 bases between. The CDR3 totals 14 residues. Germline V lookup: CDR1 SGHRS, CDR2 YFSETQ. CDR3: CASSLEGDLYEQYF. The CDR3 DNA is TGCGCCAGCAGCTTGGAGGGGGACCTCTACGAGCAGTACTTC.

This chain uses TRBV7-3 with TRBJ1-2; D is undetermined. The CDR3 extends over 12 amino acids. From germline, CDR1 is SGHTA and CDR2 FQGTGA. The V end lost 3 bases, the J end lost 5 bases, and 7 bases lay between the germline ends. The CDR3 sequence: CASSLSQYGYTF. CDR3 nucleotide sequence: TGTGCCAGCAGCTTGTCCCAGTATGGCTACACCTTC.

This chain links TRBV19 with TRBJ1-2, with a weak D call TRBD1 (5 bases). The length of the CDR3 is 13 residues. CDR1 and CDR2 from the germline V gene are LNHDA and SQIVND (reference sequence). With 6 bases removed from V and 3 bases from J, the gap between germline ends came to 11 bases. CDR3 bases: TGTGCCAGTAGGATCGACAGTTACTATGGCTACACCTTC. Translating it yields CASRIDSYYGYTF.

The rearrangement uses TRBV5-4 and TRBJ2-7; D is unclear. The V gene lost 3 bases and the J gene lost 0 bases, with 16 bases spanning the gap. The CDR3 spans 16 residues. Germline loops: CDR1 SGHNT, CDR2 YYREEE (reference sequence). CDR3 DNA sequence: TGTGCCAGCAGCTCCCCCTCAGGCATGACCTCCTACGAGCAGTACTTC. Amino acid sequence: CASSSPSGMTSYEQYF.

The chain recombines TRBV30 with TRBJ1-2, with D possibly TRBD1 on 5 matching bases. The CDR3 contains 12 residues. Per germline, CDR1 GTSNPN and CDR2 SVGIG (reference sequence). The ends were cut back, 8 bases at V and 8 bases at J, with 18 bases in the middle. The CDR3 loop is CAQMGGPGGYTF. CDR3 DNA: TGTGCCCAAATGGGGGGACCTGGCGGCTACACCTTC.

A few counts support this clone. CDR3 DNA: TGTGCCATCAGTGGTACAAACTACGAGCAGTACTTC. Translation: CAISGTNYEQYF. The chain uses TRBV10-3 and TRBJ2-7; no clear D gene. Germline V gives CDR1 ENHRY, CDR2 SYGVKD. The CDR3 covers 12 residues. V was pared by 4 bases and J by 3 bases, with 7 bases between.

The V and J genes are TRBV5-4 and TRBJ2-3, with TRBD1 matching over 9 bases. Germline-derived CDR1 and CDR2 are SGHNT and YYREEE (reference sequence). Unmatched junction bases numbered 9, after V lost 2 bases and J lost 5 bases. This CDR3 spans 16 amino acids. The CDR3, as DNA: TGTGCCAGCAGCTTACCGGGACAGGGAGGGGGAGATACGCAGTATTTT. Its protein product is CASSLPGQGGGDTQYF.

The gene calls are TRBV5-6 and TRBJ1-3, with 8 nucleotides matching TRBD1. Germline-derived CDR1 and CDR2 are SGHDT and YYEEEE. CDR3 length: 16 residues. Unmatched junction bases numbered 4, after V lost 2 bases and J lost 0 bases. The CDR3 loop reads CASSFGQGNSGNTIYF. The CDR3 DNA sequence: TGTGCCAGCAGCTTTGGACAGGGAAACTCTGGAAACACCATATATTTT.

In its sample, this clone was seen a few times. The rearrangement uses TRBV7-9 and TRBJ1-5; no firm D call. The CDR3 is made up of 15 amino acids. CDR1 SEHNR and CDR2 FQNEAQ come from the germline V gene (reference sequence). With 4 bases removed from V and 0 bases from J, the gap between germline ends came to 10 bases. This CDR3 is CASSSGVSSNQPQHF. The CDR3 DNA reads TGTGCCAGCAGCTCCGGGGTATCTAGCAATCAGCCCCAGCATTTT.

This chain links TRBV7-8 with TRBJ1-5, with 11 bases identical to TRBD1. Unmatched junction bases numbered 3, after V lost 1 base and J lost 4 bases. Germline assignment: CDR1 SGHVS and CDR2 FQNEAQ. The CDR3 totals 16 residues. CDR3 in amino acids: CASSLEGTGGNQPQHF. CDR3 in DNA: TGTGCCAGCAGCTTAGAAGGGACAGGGGGTAATCAGCCCCAGCATTTT.

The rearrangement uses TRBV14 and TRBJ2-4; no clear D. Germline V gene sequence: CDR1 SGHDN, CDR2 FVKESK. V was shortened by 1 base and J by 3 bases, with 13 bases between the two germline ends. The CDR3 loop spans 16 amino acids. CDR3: CASSQGRQAGKNIQYF. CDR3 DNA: TGTGCCAGCAGCCAAGGCAGGCAGGCTGGCAAAAACATTCAGTACTTC.

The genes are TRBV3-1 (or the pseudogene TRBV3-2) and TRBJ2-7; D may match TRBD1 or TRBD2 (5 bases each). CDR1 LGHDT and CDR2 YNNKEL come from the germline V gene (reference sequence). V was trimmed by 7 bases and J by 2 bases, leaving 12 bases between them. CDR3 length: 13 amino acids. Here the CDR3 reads CASTQGAPYEQYF. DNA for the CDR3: TGTGCCAGCACCCAGGGAGCCCCCTACGAGCAGTACTTC.

CDR3 coding DNA: TGTGCCAGCGCTAGACAGGGAGGAGTGAGCAATCAGCCCCAGCATTTT. Its translation is CASARQGGVSNQPQHF. The chain links TRBV27 to TRBJ1-5, with 7 nucleotides matching TRBD1. Germline assignment: CDR1 MNHEY and CDR2 SMNVEV (reference sequence). The CDR3 sequence is 16 residues long. V was pared by 8 bases and J by 1 base, with 11 bases of the junction left unmatched.